This T cell receptor beta chain stems from a study of blood T cell repertoires in COVID-19. CDR3 size: 17 residues. CDR1 is LNHNV, CDR2 YYDKDF, per germline (reference sequence). V trimming: 4 bases; J trimming: 2 bases; junction bases outside the gene matches: 11. Per the study methods: Reference gene primer amplification in the assay estimated nucleated cell counts. Using immunoSEQ multiplex PCR, the repertoire was profiled, and TCRdb retains in-frame clones only, with some absent. The V and J calls and clone size come from that table; D and trimming were worked out from the DNA. The table includes approximately 89,000 clones, almost 95% detected once. This clone showed up just once.

The receptor was derived from a woman aged 60-75 years with active COVID-19. Sequencing used peripheral blood. V usage is TRBV15 and J usage is TRBJ2-3, with 8 bases that match TRBD2. The CDR3 region is CATSTGVASGYTDTQYF. The DNA of the CDR3 is TGTGCCACCAGCACGGGGGTGGCTAGCGGGTACACAGATACGCAGTATTTT.